Below, 10 T cell receptor beta chains from the same sample are listed, as sequenced in a study of blood T cell repertoires in COVID-19 (dated by TCRdb to the early 2020s). The library was generated by the immunoSEQ multiplex PCR assay. In TCRdb, the immuneACCESS table is reduced to in-frame sequences with V and J assigned. These tables do not hold every clone; where another copy was compared, an unresolved V gene accounts for under half, and the others remain unexplained. Here the sample has around 170,000 clones; about nine tenths occur a single time. The leading ten clones occupy roughly 24% of the sample. Material: peripheral blood. The receptors stem from a man aged 55-75 years with acute or convalescent COVID-19.

J is TRBJ1-5 and V is TRBV19; 7 positions match TRBD1. CDR1 and CDR2 (germline): LNHDA, SQIVND (reference sequence). Trimming cost V 7 bases and J 2 bases; bases outside gene matches: 17. This CDR3 comprises 18 residues. CDR3 nucleotide sequence: TGTGCCAGTAACATAAGAAGGGGCACAGGGGTCGGCAATCAGCCCCAGCATTTT. Its translation is CASNIRRGTGVGNQPQHF.

The chain joins TRBV6-4 to TRBJ2-2; D uncertain. V lost 6 bases to trimming and J lost 3 bases, with 11 bases between them. The CDR3 extends over 14 amino acids. CDR1 MRHNA and CDR2 SNTAGT come from the germline V gene. This CDR3 reads CASRDPAHTGELFF. The CDR3 DNA sequence: TGTGCCAGCAGAGACCCAGCGCACACCGGGGAGCTGTTTTTT.

The chain combines TRBV6-6 with TRBJ2-7; weak D call: TRBD2 (6 bases). From germline, CDR1 is MNHNY and CDR2 SVGAGI (reference sequence). V was pared by 6 bases and J by 7 bases, with 19 bases between. This CDR3 is 14 amino acids long. Written as DNA, the CDR3 is TGTGCCAGCAGACCCCGGGACTCCCCTTGGGAGCAGTACTTC. Protein: CASRPRDSPWEQYF.

J is TRBJ1-2 and V is TRBV27; the D gene is possibly TRBD1 (6 bases). The CDR3 sequence is 14 residues long. The V gene's germline CDR1 is MNHEY and CDR2 SMNVEV (reference sequence). The V and J ends lost 2 bases and 4 bases respectively, with 11 bases between them. In DNA, the CDR3 is TGTGCCAGCAGTTTACGGGACACAATCTATGGCTACACCTTC. Amino acids: CASSLRDTIYGYTF.

A note on this clone: At one of its ends the junction is not consistent with the germline gene, which may arise from a read error. The V call is TRBV2, the J call TRBJ1-1; unclear D gene. The germline V gene has CDR1 SNHLY and CDR2 FYNNEI. The CDR3 spans 13 residues. The CDR3 is CASTEVKNTEAFF. CDR3 DNA sequence: TGTGCCAGCACTGAAGTTAAAAACACTGAAGCTTTCTTT.

This clone was recorded once. The chain is built from TRBV2 and TRBJ2-3; TRBD1 is a possible D gene (5 bases). Per the germline V gene, CDR1 is SNHLY and CDR2 is FYNNEI. Trimming shortened V by 5 bases and J by 8 bases, and 8 bases separated the two germline ends. This CDR3 is built from 11 residues. The chain's CDR3 is CASSPQGTQYF. The CDR3 bases are TGTGCCAGCAGTCCCCAGGGTACGCAGTATTTT.

This chain joins TRBV11-2 and TRBJ2-2; 12 bases line up with TRBD2. This CDR3 region has 17 residues. Trimming took 5 bases from V and 2 from J; bases not matched to a gene: 6. Germline CDR1 reads SGHAT; CDR2 reads FQNNGV. The CDR3 bases are TGTGCCAGCAGCCCTCTAGCGGGGGGGCCAAACACCGGGGAGCTGTTTTTT. Its translation is CASSPLAGGPNTGELFF.

The V call is TRBV6-6, the J call TRBJ1-1; D possibly corresponds to TRBD1 (5 bases). The CDR3 length is 12 residues. With 6 bases removed from V and 5 bases from J, the gap between germline ends came to 10 bases. CDR1 is MNHNY and CDR2 is SVGAGI in the germline V gene (reference sequence). The CDR3 loop is CASRRGVTEAFF. The CDR3 bases are TGTGCCAGCAGACGGGGGGTGACTGAAGCTTTCTTT.

CDR3 in amino acids: CASSKQGRANEQYV. The DNA of the CDR3 is TGTGCCAGCAGCAAACAGGGGCGGGCGAATGAGCAGTACGTC. The rearrangement uses TRBV5-4 and TRBJ2-7; 7 bases are a match to TRBD1. The V gene's germline CDR1 is SGHNT and CDR2 YYREEE (reference sequence). This CDR3 has 14 amino acids. V dropped 4 bases and J dropped 7; count of bases not matched to a gene: 11.

The V gene is TRBV6-2 or TRBV6-3, the J gene TRBJ2-1; weak D call: TRBD2 (6 bases). This CDR3 has 13 amino acids. Per the germline V gene, CDR1 is MNHEY and CDR2 is SVGEGT. V was pared by 4 bases and J by 10 bases, with 14 bases between. CDR3 in amino acids: CASSWGYSGEQFF. CDR3 sequence (DNA): TGTGCCAGCAGTTGGGGGTATAGCGGAGAGCAGTTCTTC.